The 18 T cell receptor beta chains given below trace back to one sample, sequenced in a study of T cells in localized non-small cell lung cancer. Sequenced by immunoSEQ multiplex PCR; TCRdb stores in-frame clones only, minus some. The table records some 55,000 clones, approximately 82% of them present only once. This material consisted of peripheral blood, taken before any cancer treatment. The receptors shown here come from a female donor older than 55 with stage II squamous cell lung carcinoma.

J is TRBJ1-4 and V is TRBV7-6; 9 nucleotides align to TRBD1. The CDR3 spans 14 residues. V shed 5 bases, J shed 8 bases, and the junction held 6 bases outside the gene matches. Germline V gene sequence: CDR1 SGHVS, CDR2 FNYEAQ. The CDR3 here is CASSRDRVGEKLFF. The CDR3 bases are TGTGCCAGCAGCCGGGACAGGGTAGGGGAAAAACTGTTTTTT.

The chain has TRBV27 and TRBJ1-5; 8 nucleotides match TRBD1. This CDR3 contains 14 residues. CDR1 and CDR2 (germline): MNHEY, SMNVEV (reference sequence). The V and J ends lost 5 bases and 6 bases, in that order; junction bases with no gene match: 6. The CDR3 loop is CASSGQGGGQPQHF. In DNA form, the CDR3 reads TGTGCCAGCAGTGGACAGGGAGGCGGTCAGCCCCAGCATTTT.

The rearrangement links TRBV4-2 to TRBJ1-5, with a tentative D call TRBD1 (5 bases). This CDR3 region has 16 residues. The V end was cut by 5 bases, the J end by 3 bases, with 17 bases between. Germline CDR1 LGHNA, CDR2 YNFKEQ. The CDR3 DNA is TGTGCCAGCAGCGCCCCCGGGGGGGACCCCAATCAGCCCCAGCATTTT. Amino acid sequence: CASSAPGGDPNQPQHF.

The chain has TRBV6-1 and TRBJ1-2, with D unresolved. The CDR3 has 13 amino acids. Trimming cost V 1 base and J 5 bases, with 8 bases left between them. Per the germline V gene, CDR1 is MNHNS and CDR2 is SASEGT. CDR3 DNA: TGTGCCAGCAGTGAAGGCAGGAAGTATGGCTACACCTTC. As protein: CASSEGRKYGYTF.

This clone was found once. The CDR3 DNA is TGCGCCAGCAGCCTGACTAGCGGGGGCAGCACAGATACGCAGTATTTT. Protein: CASSLTSGGSTDTQYF. The gene calls are TRBV4-3 and TRBJ2-3, with TRBD2 matching 12 bases. The CDR3 is made up of 16 amino acids. Germline V gives CDR1 LGHNA, CDR2 YSLEER. The V gene end was trimmed by 4 bases and the J gene end by 0 bases; junction bases not matched to a gene: 2.

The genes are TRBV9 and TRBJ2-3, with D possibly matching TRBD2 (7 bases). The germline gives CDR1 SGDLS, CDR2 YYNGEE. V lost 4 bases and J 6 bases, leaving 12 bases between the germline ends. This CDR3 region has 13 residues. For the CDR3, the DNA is TGTGCCAGCAGCCAAGGGGGGGCTGATACGCAGTATTTT. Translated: CASSQGGADTQYF.

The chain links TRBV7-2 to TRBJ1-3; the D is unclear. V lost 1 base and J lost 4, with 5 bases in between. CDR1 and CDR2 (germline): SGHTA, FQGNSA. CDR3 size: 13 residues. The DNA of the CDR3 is TGTGCCAGCAGCTTAGACCGCGGAAACACCATATATTTT. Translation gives CASSLDRGNTIYF. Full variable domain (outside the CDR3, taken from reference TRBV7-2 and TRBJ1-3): GAGVSQSPSNKVTEKGKDVELRCDPISGHTALYWYRQSLGQGLEFLIYFQGNSAPDKSGLPSDRFSAERTGGSVSTLTIQRTQQEDSAVYLCASSLDRGNTIYFGEGSWLTVV.

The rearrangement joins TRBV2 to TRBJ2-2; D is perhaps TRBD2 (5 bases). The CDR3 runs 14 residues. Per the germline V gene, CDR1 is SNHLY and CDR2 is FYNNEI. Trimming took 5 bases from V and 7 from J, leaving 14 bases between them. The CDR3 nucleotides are TGTGCCAGCAGTCCCATGCAAGGGAGCGGGGAGCTGTTTTTT. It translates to CASSPMQGSGELFF.

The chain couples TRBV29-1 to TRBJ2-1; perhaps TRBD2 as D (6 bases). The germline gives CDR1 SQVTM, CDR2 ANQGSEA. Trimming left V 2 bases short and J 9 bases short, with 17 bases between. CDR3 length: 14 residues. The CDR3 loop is CSVERMEGIGEQFF. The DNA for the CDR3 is TGCAGCGTTGAACGGATGGAGGGGATCGGTGAGCAGTTCTTC.

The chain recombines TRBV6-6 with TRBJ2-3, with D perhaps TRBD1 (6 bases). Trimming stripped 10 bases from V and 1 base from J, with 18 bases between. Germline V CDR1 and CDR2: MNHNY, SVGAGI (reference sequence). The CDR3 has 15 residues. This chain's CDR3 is CAITPQDSRTDTQYF. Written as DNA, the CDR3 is TGTGCCATTACCCCTCAGGACAGCCGCACAGATACGCAGTATTTT.

The CDR3 loop reads CASVPGPSSDGYTF. The CDR3 region has the DNA TGCGCCAGCGTACCGGGTCCTTCGTCGGATGGCTACACCTTC. The chain combines TRBV5-1 with TRBJ1-2; D is ambiguous. The CDR3 is made up of 14 amino acids. The germline gives CDR1 SGHRS, CDR2 YFSETQ. V shed 7 bases and J shed 6 bases, with 19 bases lying between them.

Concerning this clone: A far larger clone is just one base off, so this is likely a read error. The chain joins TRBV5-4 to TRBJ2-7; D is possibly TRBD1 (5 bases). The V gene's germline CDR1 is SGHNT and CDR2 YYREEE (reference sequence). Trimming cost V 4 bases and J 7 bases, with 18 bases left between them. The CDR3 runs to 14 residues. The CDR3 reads CASSDWTQYNEQYF. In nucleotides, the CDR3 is TGTGCCAGCAGCGACTGGACACAATACAATGAGCAGTACTTC.

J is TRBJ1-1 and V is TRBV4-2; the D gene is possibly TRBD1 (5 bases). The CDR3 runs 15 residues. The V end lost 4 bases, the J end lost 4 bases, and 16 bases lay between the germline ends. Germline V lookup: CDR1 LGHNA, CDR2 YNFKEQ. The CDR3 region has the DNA TGTGCCAGCAGCCGGGACGGCCGCGGAAGCACTGAAGCTTTCTTT. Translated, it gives CASSRDGRGSTEAFF.

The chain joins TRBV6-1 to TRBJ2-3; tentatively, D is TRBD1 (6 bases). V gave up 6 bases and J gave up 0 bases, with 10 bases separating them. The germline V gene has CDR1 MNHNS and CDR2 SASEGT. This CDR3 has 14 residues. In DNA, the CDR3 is TGTGCCAGCAGCGTGAGGGGGAGCACAGATACGCAGTATTTT. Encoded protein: CASSVRGSTDTQYF.

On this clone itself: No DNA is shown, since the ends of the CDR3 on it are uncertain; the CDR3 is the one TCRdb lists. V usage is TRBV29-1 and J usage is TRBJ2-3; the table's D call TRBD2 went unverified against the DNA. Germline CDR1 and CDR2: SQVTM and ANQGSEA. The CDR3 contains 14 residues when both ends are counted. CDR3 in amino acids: CSVGPGSGGDTQYF.

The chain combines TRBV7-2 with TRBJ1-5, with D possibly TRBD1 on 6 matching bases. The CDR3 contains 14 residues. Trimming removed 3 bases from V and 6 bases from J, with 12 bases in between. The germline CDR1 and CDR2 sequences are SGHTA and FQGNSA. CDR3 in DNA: TGTGCCAGCAGCTTGACAGGAAGAGGTCAGCCCCAGCATTTT. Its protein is CASSLTGRGQPQHF.

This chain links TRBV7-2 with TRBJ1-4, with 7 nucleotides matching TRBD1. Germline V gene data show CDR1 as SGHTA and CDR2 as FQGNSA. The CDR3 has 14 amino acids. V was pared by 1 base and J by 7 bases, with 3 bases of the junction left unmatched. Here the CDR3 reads CASSLEGAGEKLFF. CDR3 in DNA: TGTGCCAGCAGCTTAGAGGGGGCGGGTGAAAAACTGTTTTTT.

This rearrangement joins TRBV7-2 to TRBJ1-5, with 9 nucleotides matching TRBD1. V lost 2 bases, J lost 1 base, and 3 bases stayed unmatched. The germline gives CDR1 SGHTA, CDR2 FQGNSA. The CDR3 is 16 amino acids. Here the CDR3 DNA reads TGTGCCAGCAGCTTAATGACAGGGGGGAGCAATCAGCCCCAGCATTTT. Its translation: CASSLMTGGSNQPQHF.